This TCR beta chain was captured by sequencing in a study of blood T cell repertoires in COVID-19. Study-wide background: Donors in the United States, Italy and Spain gave samples during acute or convalescent COVID-19. T cells, B-cell-depleted T cells, or PBMCs supplied cDNA or gDNA.

Methods used by the authors: The assay estimated nucleated cells by amplifying reference gene primers. Profiling relied on immunoSEQ multiplex PCR, and the TCRdb table lists in-frame clones only, not all of them. D and trimming come from the DNA, and the V and J calls and clone size come from that table. The sample has 95,000 to 100,000 clones, 80% to 95% seen once; the top ten hold around 5.8%. The CDR3 is 15 amino acids. V was shortened by 7 bases and J by 1 base, with 13 bases between the two germline ends. Germline CDR1 reads SGHTA; CDR2 reads FQGTGA. This TCR derives from a man in his fifties or sixties with active COVID-19. Sequencing was done on a sample of peripheral blood. The chain recombines TRBV7-3 with TRBJ2-2, with D unresolved. The CDR3 DNA reads as TGTGCCAGCACCGATGTATCGGGGAACACCGGGGAGCTGTTTTTT. Encoded protein: CASTDVSGNTGELFF.